This T cell receptor (beta chain) was captured in a study of T-cell memory formation after mild COVID-19. TCRdb re-derived calls from the 5' RACE reads in MiXCR, one entry per CDR3 protein. The sample holds 200,000 to 250,000 distinct CDR3 sequences, 8% to 10% seen once. V trimming: 3 bases; J trimming: 0 bases; junction bases outside the gene matches: 3. From germline, CDR1 is LNHNV and CDR2 YYDKDF (reference sequence). The CDR3 totals 15 residues. The source material was PBMCs or a T cell subset sorted from them (not recorded which). This clonotype was obtained from a man aged 18-30 years who had mild COVID-19 (a few samples of this study predate the infection). Cell type and time point are not known. The chain employs TRBV15 and TRBJ1-1, with TRBD1 matching over 8 bases. The CDR3 region is CATSRAGQVNTEAFF. The CDR3 nucleotides read TGTGCCACCAGCAGGGCGGGACAGGTGAACACTGAAGCTTTCTTT.